The next 22 T cell receptor beta chains were all read from a single sample in a study of T cell repertoires in cytomegalovirus infection. TCRdb fed the reads into MiXCR, producing one record per CDR3 protein. The table shows roughly 230,000 distinct CDR3 sequences, with about 5.9% occurring only once. What was sequenced was PBMCs. The receptors come from a human donor in good health (CMV status not recorded). Some clones in this sample may be carry-over from other donors' samples.

This clonotype was recorded a few times. This chain links TRBV6-2 or TRBV6-3 with TRBJ2-3; TRBD1 matches 9 bases. Germline-derived CDR1 and CDR2 are MNHEY and SVGEGT. The CDR3 is 13 amino acids. V gave up 8 bases and J gave up 6 bases; unmatched junction bases: 6. This CDR3 is CASRGTGYDTQYF. CDR3 in DNA: TGTGCCAGCCGAGGGACAGGGTACGATACGCAGTATTTT.

The V call is TRBV15, the J call TRBJ2-3; the D gene is possibly TRBD2 (6 bases). The V end was cut by 4 bases, the J end by 0 bases, with 8 bases between. The CDR3 contains 14 residues. Germline CDR1 and CDR2: LNHNV and YYDKDF (reference sequence). The CDR3 DNA is TGTGCCACCAGCAAGCGGGTTAGCACAGATACGCAGTATTTT. This encodes CATSKRVSTDTQYF.

There are many counts of this clonotype. The V and J genes are TRBV20-1 and TRBJ2-5; perhaps TRBD2 as D (5 bases). Germline values: CDR1 DFQATT, CDR2 SNEGSKA (reference sequence). The length of the CDR3 is 13 residues. The ends were cut back, 4 bases at V and 0 bases at J, with 9 bases in the middle. CDR3 nucleotides: TGCAGTGCTAAGCCTAGCCACCAAGAGACCCAGTACTTC. It translates to CSAKPSHQETQYF.

This clonotype was found many times. The gene calls are TRBV7-2 and TRBJ1-2, with no clear D. The germline CDR1 and CDR2 sequences are SGHTA and FQGNSA. The CDR3 is 14 amino acids. The germline V and J ends were trimmed by 0 bases and 2 bases, with 7 bases remaining between them. The CDR3 here is CASSLAGLNYGYTF. As DNA, the CDR3 is TGTGCCAGCAGCTTAGCGGGATTGAACTATGGCTACACCTTC.

This clonotype occurred a few times. The chain combines TRBV2 with TRBJ1-2, with D tentatively TRBD1 (6 bases). This CDR3 region has 13 residues. Germline assignment: CDR1 SNHLY and CDR2 FYNNEI. Trimming left V 4 bases short and J 2 bases short, with 8 bases between. This CDR3 is CASSGRGNYGYTF. CDR3 DNA sequence: TGTGCCAGCAGTGGAAGGGGGAACTATGGCTACACCTTC.

This clonotype was observed at least ten times. The chain has TRBV28 and TRBJ2-7; D gene unclear. CDR3 length equals 14 residues. The V end was cut by 3 bases, the J end by 8 bases, with 17 bases between. CDR1 is MDHEN, CDR2 SYDVKM, per germline. The CDR3 nucleotides are TGTGCCAGCAGTTTTCCCCAACTCGAAAACAAGCAGTACTTC. It encodes CASSFPQLENKQYF.

This clonotype was detected many times. CDR3 loop: CASSLVGAETQYF. CDR3 nucleotides: TGTGCCAGCAGCTTAGTGGGGGCTGAGACCCAGTACTTC. The chain uses TRBV7-2 and TRBJ2-5; D is perhaps TRBD1 (6 bases). Germline V gene lookup returns CDR1 SGHTA and CDR2 FQGNSA. This CDR3 has 13 residues. V lost 1 base and J lost 5, with 8 bases in between.

This clonotype was found many times. The genes are TRBV30 and TRBJ2-1; tentatively, D is TRBD2 (7 bases). CDR1 is GTSNPN and CDR2 is SVGIG in the germline V gene (reference sequence). V lost 7 bases and J 7 bases, leaving 20 bases between the germline ends. This CDR3 spans 14 amino acids. This CDR3 reads CASPVAGAPNEQFF. The CDR3 coding sequence is TGTGCCTCGCCGGTTGCGGGGGCTCCAAATGAGCAGTTCTTC.

This clonotype appeared many times. The rearrangement uses TRBV30 and TRBJ2-6; 10 nucleotides agree with TRBD1. Germline CDR1 is GTSNPN and CDR2 is SVGIG (reference sequence). V was pared by 6 bases and J by 0 bases, with 5 bases of the junction left unmatched. The CDR3 loop spans 16 amino acids. CDR3 in amino acids: CACPRTGGSGANVLTF. The CDR3 coding sequence is TGTGCCTGCCCACGGACAGGGGGCTCTGGGGCCAACGTCCTGACTTTC.

This clonotype appeared many times. The chain recombines TRBV7-2 with TRBJ2-7; TRBD2 might be the D (7 bases). Germline CDR1 reads SGHTA; CDR2 reads FQGNSA. V was shortened by 4 bases and J by 3 bases, with 16 bases between the two germline ends. The CDR3 has 15 amino acids. CDR3 residues: CASSSGGRDLYEQYF. The CDR3 DNA reads as TGTGCCAGCAGCTCCGGGGGGCGAGATCTCTACGAGCAGTACTTC.

This clonotype has just a few counts. V and J are TRBV20-1 and TRBJ1-1, with TRBD1 matching 7 bases. The ends lost 7 bases at V and 5 bases at J; junction bases unmatched: 10. The CDR3 loop spans 13 amino acids. Germline V gene data show CDR1 as DFQATT and CDR2 as SNEGSKA (reference sequence). CDR3 loop: CSVRQGSGTEAFF. CDR3 nucleotide sequence: TGCAGTGTCAGACAGGGAAGCGGGACTGAAGCTTTCTTT.

This clonotype was recorded many times. The chain recombines TRBV7-9 with TRBJ2-7; D uncertain. The length of the CDR3 is 12 residues. V lost 1 base and J 5 bases, leaving 6 bases between the germline ends. Germline V gene sequence: CDR1 SEHNR, CDR2 FQNEAQ (reference sequence). The CDR3 protein is CASSLVVDEQYF. CDR3 in DNA: TGTGCCAGCAGCTTAGTAGTTGACGAGCAGTACTTC. The entire variable domain, with the rest obtained from reference TRBV7-9 and TRBJ2-7, is as follows: DTGVSQNPRHKITKRGQNVTFRCDPISEHNRLYWYRQTLGQGPEFLTYFQNEAQLEKSRLLSDRFSAERPKGSFSTLEIQRTEQGDSAMYLCASSLVVDEQYFGPGTRLTVT.

This clonotype showed up many times. This rearrangement joins TRBV12-3 or TRBV12-4 to TRBJ2-7; 7 nucleotides match TRBD1. Trimming took 7 bases from V and 6 from J; bases not matched to a gene: 12. This CDR3 contains 14 residues. Here the CDR3 DNA reads TGTGCCAGCATCATGACAGGGACGAGGAGCGAGCAGTACTTC. It yields the protein CASIMTGTRSEQYF.

CDR3 sequence: CASSVTGGPYGYTF. CDR3 in DNA: TGTGCCAGCAGTGTAACAGGGGGCCCCTATGGCTACACCTTC. The chain uses TRBV6-5 and TRBJ1-2; 9 nucleotides align to TRBD1. This CDR3 has 14 residues. V lost 5 bases and J lost 4; bases outside the gene matches: 5. Germline V gives CDR1 MNHEY, CDR2 SVGAGI.

In this sample, this clonotype turned up many times. The chain has TRBV7-2 and TRBJ1-3; D is possibly TRBD1 (6 bases). Germline V CDR1 and CDR2: SGHTA, FQGNSA. The CDR3 covers 13 residues. The V end was cut by 6 bases, the J end by 1 base, with 7 bases between. The CDR3 DNA reads as TGTGCCAGCAGTACAGGGTCTGGAAACACCATATATTTT. It yields the protein CASSTGSGNTIYF.

This clonotype was seen at least ten times. The chain employs TRBV6-2 or TRBV6-3 and TRBJ2-6, with D perhaps TRBD2 (7 bases). The CDR3 is 16 amino acids. The V and J ends lost 1 base and 2 bases respectively, with 9 bases between them. From germline, CDR1 is MNHEY and CDR2 SVGEGT. The DNA of the CDR3 is TGTGCCAGCAGTTACTTCGGGGGGCCTGGGGCCAACGTCCTGACTTTC. As protein: CASSYFGGPGANVLTF.

This chain joins TRBV28 and TRBJ1-5, with a weak D call TRBD1 (5 bases). Trimming cost V 3 bases and J 2 bases, with 11 bases left between them. The CDR3 totals 15 residues. The germline gives CDR1 MDHEN, CDR2 SYDVKM. The CDR3 sequence: CASSFPGLRNQPQHF. The DNA for the CDR3 is TGTGCCAGCAGTTTTCCAGGGCTGCGCAATCAGCCCCAGCATTTT.

This clonotype was picked up many times. The rearrangement links TRBV20-1 to TRBJ1-1; D unclear. The germline gives CDR1 DFQATT, CDR2 SNEGSKA (reference sequence). Trimming removed 0 bases from V and 4 bases from J, with 15 bases in between. This CDR3 comprises 15 residues. The DNA for the CDR3 is TGCAGTGCTAGAGATCCCCGGGTTTCGACCACTGAAGCTTTCTTT. This gives the protein CSARDPRVSTTEAFF.

This clonotype was detected ten times or more. V gene TRBV7-2 combines with J gene TRBJ2-2, with unresolved D. V lost 1 base and J lost 4, with 19 bases in between. Germline lookup yields CDR1 SGHTA and CDR2 FQGNSA. This CDR3 comprises 18 residues. CDR3 loop: CASSLELVGISGTGELFF. For the CDR3, the DNA is TGTGCCAGCAGCTTAGAACTCGTCGGCATCAGTGGCACCGGGGAGCTGTTTTTT. Looking up the rest from reference TRBV7-2 and TRBJ2-2 gives the full variable domain: GAGVSQSPSNKVTEKGKDVELRCDPISGHTALYWYRQSLGQGLEFLIYFQGNSAPDKSGLPSDRFSAERTGGSVSTLTIQRTQQEDSAVYLCASSLELVGISGTGELFFGEGSRLTVL.

This clonotype has just a few counts. This chain links TRBV4-1 with TRBJ2-4; unclear D gene. This CDR3 spans 15 amino acids. Germline values: CDR1 MGHRA, CDR2 YSYEKL. Trimming removed 1 base from V and 1 base from J, with 8 bases in between. For the CDR3, the DNA is TGCGCCAGCAGCCAAGGACAATCGGCCAAAAACATTCAGTACTTC. Protein: CASSQGQSAKNIQYF.

This clonotype was seen only a few times. The V gene is TRBV20-1, the J gene TRBJ1-6, with TRBD1 matching 8 bases. Germline loops: CDR1 DFQATT, CDR2 SNEGSKA (reference sequence). J gave up 8 bases and V 1 base, and 4 bases lay outside the gene matches. This CDR3 region has 14 residues. This chain's CDR3 is CSARGTGPYSPLHF. As DNA, the CDR3 is TGCAGTGCTAGAGGGACAGGGCCCTATTCACCCCTCCACTTT.

The rearrangement uses TRBV20-1 and TRBJ2-1, with D perhaps TRBD2 (6 bases). This CDR3 spans 13 amino acids. Germline loops: CDR1 DFQATT, CDR2 SNEGSKA (reference sequence). The V and J ends lost 6 bases and 6 bases respectively, with 15 bases between them. The CDR3 sequence: CSARDSSLNEQFF. CDR3 in DNA: TGCAGTGCAAGGGACTCATCCCTCAATGAGCAGTTCTTC.